Detailed here is one TCR beta chain. The target antigen is unknown. The PCR made use of 60 Vbeta and 13 Jbeta primers. Data came from immunoSEQ multiplex PCR; TCRdb stores just in-frame clones and leaves some out. The sample records more than 110,000 clones, approximately 80% being singletons. These data originate in a study of cytomegalovirus exposure and HLA in healthy donors. Findings of the study overall: A few V segments could not be told apart, such as TRBV6-2 and TRBV6-3, and were left out.

V was cut by 0 bases and J by 6 bases, with 6 bases left in between. The length of the CDR3 is 12 residues. Germline CDR1 and CDR2: MNHEY and SVGAGI. This sequence joins TRBV6-5 and TRBJ2-7; D not resolved. The TCR sequence derives from a man in his late teens or twenties in good health and CMV-seronegative. The sequenced sample was PBMCs. The CDR3: CASSYSGLEQYF. The DNA for the CDR3 is TGTGCCAGCAGTTACTCGGGCCTCGAGCAGTACTTC.